The entry below describes one T cell receptor beta chain. Its antigen is not known. This entry belongs to a study of vaccination effects on CD4 cells after COVID-19. For the study at large: Participants were vaccinated with two doses of either the BNT162b2 or mRNA-1273 vaccine. Regarding the study as a whole: Clones from infection and from vaccination both contracted markedly late after vaccination. The post-vaccine spike-reactive clones of convalescents showed a predominance of new vaccine-induced clones.

Before sequencing, viral peptide pools were used by the ViraFEST assay to expand antigen-specific CD4+ T cells. Isolating CD4+ T cells followed approximately 9 days of culture. Between March and December 2020, the person had a SARS-CoV-2 infection that PCR confirmed. CDR3 length equals 19 residues. V lost 2 bases and J lost 2, with 24 bases in between. Germline lookup yields CDR1 LGHDT and CDR2 YNNKEL (reference sequence). Clones were read by immunoSEQ multiplex PCR, and TCRdb kept only the in-frame ones, dropping some. The sample holds around 24,000 clones, around 69% seen once. The sequence derives from a human donor who had a prior SARS-CoV-2 infection. The genes are TRBV3-1 (or the pseudogene TRBV3-2) and TRBJ1-1; D perhaps matches TRBD1 (6 bases). Sequencing was performed on CD4+ T cells from PBMCs cultured with SARS-CoV-2 spike peptides, taken before COVID-19 vaccination. The CDR3 is CASSQPMGLYGQINTEAFF. CDR3 coding DNA: TGTGCCAGCAGCCAACCAATGGGACTGTACGGACAGATTAACACTGAAGCTTTCTTT.